The T cell receptor beta chain under discussion was sequenced for a study of human T cells and chemical hapten exposure. This clonotype has a handful of counts. Antigen: not known. A much larger clone differs from this one at a single base, so this may be a read error. Whole blood, unfractionated, served as the material for total RNA extraction. The library put unique molecular identifiers onto individual cDNA molecules. Study processing details: Between 23,224 and 690,600 TCRs appeared in each sample, and the median stood at approximately 100,000. TCRdb called the 5' RACE reads again in MiXCR, with one record for every CDR3 protein. TCRdb's processing, not the study's, gives the V and J calls here. The sample records approximately 140,000 distinct CDR3 sequences, approximately 4% being singletons. The CDR3 contains 13 residues. Trimming pared 1 base from V and 9 bases from J, leaving 14 bases between. The germline V gene has CDR1 SQVTM and CDR2 ANQGSEA.

The study, taken as a whole, reports: Unchanged with DPC sensitization were TCRs above 1 in 1000 frequency.

The sequence was collected from a female donor in good health. J is TRBJ2-3 and V is TRBV29-1, with D possibly being TRBD2 (7 bases). CDR3 in amino acids: CSVEVGGRWTQYF. The DNA for the CDR3 is TGCAGCGTTGAAGTGGGGGGGCGTTGGACGCAGTATTTT.